The 21 T cell receptor beta chains listed next were all sequenced from one sample in a study of OX40 agonist ivuxolimab in advanced cancers. The repertoire was sequenced with immunoSEQ multiplex PCR; TCRdb's copy has only in-frame clones and lacks some. Among approximately 80,000 clones listed, about 90% were seen once. The sequences come from CD4+ or CD8+ T cells sorted from blood, collected in a trial of the OX40 agonist ivuxolimab. The receptors derive from an adult with an advanced solid tumor such as melanoma, head and neck, liver or kidney cancer.

This rearrangement joins TRBV28 to TRBJ1-1; no clear D. CDR1 MDHEN and CDR2 SYDVKM come from the germline V gene. This CDR3 is 13 amino acids long. Trimming removed 5 bases from V and 9 bases from J, with 16 bases in between. In DNA form, the CDR3 reads TGTGCCAGCAGTCTACCCGGTACGACACAAGCTTTCTTT. Its protein is CASSLPGTTQAFF.

The V call is TRBV11-2, the J call TRBJ1-3; 10 bases agree with TRBD1. The CDR3 covers 15 residues. The germline CDR1 and CDR2 sequences are SGHAT and FQNNGV. V lost 5 bases, J lost 9 bases, and 10 bases stayed unmatched. Written as DNA, the CDR3 is TGTGCCAGCAGCCGACCCGGGACAGGGGCGTTCACCATATATTTT. Translating gives CASSRPGTGAFTIYF.

The rearrangement joins TRBV11-2 to TRBJ2-1, with D tentatively TRBD2 (6 bases). V was shortened by 5 bases and J by 7 bases, with 12 bases between the two germline ends. Germline assignment: CDR1 SGHAT and CDR2 FQNNGV. The CDR3 contains 13 residues. This CDR3 reads CASSLTEGNEQFF. The CDR3, as DNA: TGTGCCAGCAGCCTGACGGAGGGAAATGAGCAGTTCTTC.

CDR3 residues: CSVVLGLYGYTF. The CDR3 nucleotides are TGCAGCGTTGTTTTGGGACTTTATGGCTACACCTTC. The rearrangement joins TRBV29-1 to TRBJ1-2; D possibly corresponds to TRBD1 (5 bases). The germline V gene has CDR1 SQVTM and CDR2 ANQGSEA. Between the trimmed V and J ends, which lost 4 bases and 5 bases, there was a span of 11 bases. The CDR3 spans 12 residues.

This chain joins TRBV19 and TRBJ2-1, with TRBD1 matching over 7 bases. V dropped 2 bases and J dropped 2; count of bases not matched to a gene: 6. CDR1 LNHDA and CDR2 SQIVND come from the germline V gene (reference sequence). The CDR3 extends over 16 amino acids. CDR3 sequence: CASSIRGQDAYNEQFF. CDR3 bases: TGTGCCAGTAGTATAAGGGGGCAGGACGCCTACAATGAGCAGTTCTTC. Combining the CDR3 with reference TRBV19 and TRBJ2-1 gives the whole variable domain DGGITQSPKYLFRKEGQNVTLSCEQNLNHDAMYWYRQDPGQGLRLIYYSQIVNDFQKGDIAEGYSVSREKKESFPLTVTSAQKNPTAFYLCASSIRGQDAYNEQFFGPGTRLTVL.

CDR3 in amino acids: CASSFPTGSTGYTF. CDR3 coding DNA: TGTGCCAGCAGCTTTCCGACAGGGTCAACTGGCTACACCTTC. This chain joins TRBV5-4 and TRBJ1-2, with 7 bases lining up with TRBD1. Per germline, CDR1 SGHNT and CDR2 YYREEE (reference sequence). J lost 7 bases, V lost 2 bases, and 8 bases had no gene match. This CDR3 comprises 14 residues.

This sequence joins TRBV4-2 and TRBJ1-3; D unclear. The ends were cut back, 3 bases at V and 0 bases at J, with 12 bases in the middle. The CDR3 consists of 16 residues. CDR1 and CDR2 (germline): LGHNA, YNFKEQ. CDR3 in DNA: TGTGCCAGCAGCCAGGCCCCGGTGAGCTCTGGAAACACCATATATTTT. Translating gives CASSQAPVSSGNTIYF.

V is TRBV2 and J is TRBJ1-4; TRBD1 matches 11 bases. Germline V gene sequence: CDR1 SNHLY, CDR2 FYNNEI. The CDR3 extends over 14 amino acids. V was pared by 6 bases and J by 6 bases, with 3 bases of the junction left unmatched. The CDR3 DNA follows: TGTGCCAGCAGGGGGACAGGGGGAGATGAAAAACTGTTTTTT. Translated: CASRGTGGDEKLFF.

The V and J genes are TRBV10-1 and TRBJ1-1; D is undetermined. The germline V and J ends were trimmed by 3 bases and 7 bases, with 9 bases remaining between them. The length of the CDR3 is 12 residues. The germline V gene has CDR1 WNHNN and CDR2 SYGVQD (reference sequence). The CDR3 loop is CASSEGSIEAFF. The CDR3 DNA sequence: TGCGCCAGCAGTGAAGGTTCTATTGAAGCTTTCTTT.

V usage is TRBV2 and J usage is TRBJ1-3, with a tentative D call TRBD1 (5 bases). The V and J ends lost 2 bases and 4 bases respectively, with 15 bases between them. CDR3 length: 16 residues. Germline CDR1 is SNHLY and CDR2 is FYNNEI. CDR3: CASSELAGGDGNTIYF. In DNA form, the CDR3 reads TGTGCCAGCAGTGAACTTGCCGGGGGGGACGGAAACACCATATATTTT.

The V call is TRBV5-4, the J call TRBJ2-1, with 10 bases fitting TRBD1. Germline V gene sequence: CDR1 SGHNT, CDR2 YYREEE (reference sequence). Unmatched junction bases numbered 6, after V lost 3 bases and J lost 3 bases. The CDR3 contains 16 residues. The DNA for the CDR3 is TGTGCCAGCAGCTCGACAGGGGGCGCCTTCTACAATGAGCAGTTCTTC. Translating gives CASSSTGGAFYNEQFF.

The gene calls are TRBV11-3 and TRBJ1-1; 8 bases align to TRBD1. The CDR3 runs 13 residues. Germline CDR1 reads SGHNT; CDR2 reads YENEEA. V was pared by 6 bases and J by 1 base, with 1 base of the junction left unmatched. CDR3 amino acids: CASRGQGNTEAFF. The DNA of the CDR3 is TGTGCCAGCAGAGGACAGGGGAACACTGAAGCTTTCTTT. Drawing the rest from reference TRBV11-3 and TRBJ1-1, the complete variable domain is EAGVVQSPRYKIIEKKQPVAFWCNPISGHNTLYWYLQNLGQGPELLIRYENEEAVDDSQLPKDRFSAERLKGVDSTLKIQPAELGDSAVYLCASRGQGNTEAFFGQGTRLTVV.

This chain connects TRBV5-6 to TRBJ2-5; 12 positions match TRBD2. Per the germline V gene, CDR1 is SGHDT and CDR2 is YYEEEE. The CDR3 is 15 amino acids. The J segment lost 6 bases and the V segment lost 5 bases, leaving 8 bases of the junction unmatched. For the CDR3, the DNA is TGTGCCAGCAGAAGGGGACTAGCGGGCTGGAAGACCCAGTACTTC. This translates into CASRRGLAGWKTQYF.

This clone was seen only a few times. This rearrangement joins TRBV10-3 to TRBJ1-1; 7 nucleotides line up with TRBD1. V gave up 6 bases and J gave up 4 bases; unmatched junction bases: 8. The CDR3 contains 14 residues. The germline V gene encodes CDR1 ENHRY and CDR2 SYGVKD. CDR3 in DNA: TGTGCCATCAGCACACCGACAGGGAGCACTGAAGCTTTCTTT. This sequence encodes CAISTPTGSTEAFF.

The genes are TRBV6-6 and TRBJ1-1; weak D call: TRBD1 (6 bases). The CDR3 has 13 residues. With 4 bases removed from V and 10 bases from J, the gap between germline ends came to 16 bases. Looked up from germline, CDR1 is MNHNY and CDR2 is SVGAGI (reference sequence). The DNA of the CDR3 is TGTGCCAGCAGTTCTCACGGGACACTTGGAGCTTTCTTT. Its translation is CASSSHGTLGAFF.

The rearrangement links TRBV5-1 to TRBJ2-2, with 8 bases lining up with TRBD1. CDR3 length equals 15 residues. CDR1 is SGHRS, CDR2 YFSETQ, per germline. V was clipped by 6 bases and J by 3 bases; unmatched bases: 7. The CDR3, as DNA: TGCGCCAGCAAACCGGGACAGGTCTACACCGGGGAGCTGTTTTTT. Translating gives CASKPGQVYTGELFF.

This sequence joins TRBV19 and TRBJ1-6, with 7 bases aligning to TRBD1. V shed 6 bases and J 7 bases; nucleotides not matched to a gene: 6. Germline values: CDR1 LNHDA, CDR2 SQIVND (reference sequence). CDR3 size: 14 residues. The CDR3 loop reads CASRGGNFNSPLHF. CDR3 sequence (DNA): TGTGCCAGTAGAGGGGGCAACTTCAATTCACCCCTCCACTTT.

CDR3 amino acids: CASSDPHGVRDTIYF. The CDR3 region has the DNA TGTGCCAGCAGTGACCCGCACGGGGTCCGAGACACCATATATTTT. The V call is TRBV6-4, the J call TRBJ1-3, with D hard to call. V was trimmed by 2 bases and J by 8 bases, leaving 16 bases between them. CDR1 is MRHNA, CDR2 SNTAGT, per germline. The CDR3 spans 15 residues.

The CDR3 DNA is TGCGCCAGCAGCCAACCTAAAGGGGGGACAGCGGCTACCTACGAGCAGTACTTC. Its translation is CASSQPKGGTAATYEQYF. The chain carries TRBV4-1 and TRBJ2-7, with D maybe TRBD1 (7 bases). The CDR3 is made up of 18 amino acids. The germline V gene has CDR1 MGHRA and CDR2 YSYEKL. V shed 2 bases and J shed 2 bases, with 22 bases lying between them.

The chain employs TRBV19 and TRBJ1-5; TRBD1 matches 7 bases. Unmatched junction bases numbered 5, after V lost 6 bases and J lost 0 bases. The germline CDR1 and CDR2 sequences are LNHDA and SQIVND (reference sequence). This CDR3 region has 15 residues. DNA of the CDR3: TGTGCCAGTAGCCGGGGGACAGCTAGCAATCAGCCCCAGCATTTT. It specifies CASSRGTASNQPQHF. The variable domain in full, with the rest retrieved from reference TRBV19 and TRBJ1-5, is DGGITQSPKYLFRKEGQNVTLSCEQNLNHDAMYWYRQDPGQGLRLIYYSQIVNDFQKGDIAEGYSVSREKKESFPLTVTSAQKNPTAFYLCASSRGTASNQPQHFGDGTRLSIL.

The chain couples TRBV10-3 to TRBJ2-5; maybe TRBD2 (7 bases). This CDR3 is 16 amino acids long. V was clipped by 2 bases and J by 2 bases, with 15 bases between them. Germline CDR1 ENHRY, CDR2 SYGVKD. The CDR3 bases are TGTGCCATCAGTGAGAGGGGGGGAACGGGACAAGAGACCCAGTACTTC. As protein: CAISERGGTGQETQYF.